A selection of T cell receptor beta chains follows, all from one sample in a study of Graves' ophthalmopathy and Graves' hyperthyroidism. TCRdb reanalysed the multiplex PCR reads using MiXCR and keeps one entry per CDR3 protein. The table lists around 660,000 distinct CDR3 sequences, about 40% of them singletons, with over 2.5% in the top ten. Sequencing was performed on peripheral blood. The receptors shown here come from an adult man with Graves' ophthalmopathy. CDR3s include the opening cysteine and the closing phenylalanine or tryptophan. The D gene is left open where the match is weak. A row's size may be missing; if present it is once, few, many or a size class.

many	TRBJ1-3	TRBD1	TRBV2	CASGQGATSSGNTIYF	TGTGCCAGCGGACAGGGGGCGACTAGCTCTGGAAACACCATATATTTT
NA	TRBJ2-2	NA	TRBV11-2	CAFQDGRGGELFF	TGTGCCTTCCAAGACGGGAGAGGTGGGGAGCTGTTTTTT
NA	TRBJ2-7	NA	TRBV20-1	CSARDPDRFNYEQYF	TGCAGTGCTAGAGATCCTGACAGGTTCAACTACGAGCAGTACTTC
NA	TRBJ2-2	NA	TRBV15	CVTSVGTGELFF	TGTGTCACCAGCGTAGGAACCGGGGAGCTGTTTTTT
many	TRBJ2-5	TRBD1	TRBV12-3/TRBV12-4	CASRTGRGYTQYF	TGTGCCAGCAGGACAGGGCGCGGGTATACCCAGTACTTC
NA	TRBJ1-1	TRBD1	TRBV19	CASSIMMGQGGKNTEAFF	TGTGCCAGTAGTATAATGATGGGACAGGGGGGAAAGAACACTGAAGCTTTCTTT
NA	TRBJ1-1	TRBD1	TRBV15	CATSSRDREGTEAFF	TGTGCCACCAGCAGCCGGGACAGGGAAGGCACTGAAGCTTTCTTT
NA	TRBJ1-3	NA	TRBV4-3	CASSPRGVSGNTIYF	TGCGCCAGCAGCCCTCGGGGGGTCTCTGGAAACACCATATATTTT
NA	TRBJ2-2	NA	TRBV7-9	CASSPQVAGELFF	TGTGCCAGCAGCCCCCAGGTTGCGGGGGAGCTGTTTTTT
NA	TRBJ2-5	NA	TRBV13	CASSLTGDGGETQYF	TGTGCCAGCAGCTTAACCGGGGATGGCGGGGAGACCCAGTACTTC
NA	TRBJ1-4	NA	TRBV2	CVSTLKGTENEKLFF	TGTGTCAGCACCCTAAAGGGGACGGAGAATGAAAAACTGTTTTTT
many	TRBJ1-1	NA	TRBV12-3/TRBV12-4	CASSYRRPNTEAFF	TGTGCCAGCAGCTATCGGCGACCTAACACTGAAGCTTTCTTT
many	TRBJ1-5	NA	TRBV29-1	CSVTTQSNQPQHF	TGCAGCGTTACTACTCAGAGCAATCAGCCCCAGCATTTT
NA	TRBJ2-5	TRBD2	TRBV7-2	CASSFLAGGQETQYF	TGCGCCAGCAGCTTTCTAGCGGGGGGCCAAGAGACCCAGTACTTC
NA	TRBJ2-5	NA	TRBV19	CASSNGQLAQYF	TGTGCCAGTAGTAACGGACAGCTCGCCCAGTACTTC
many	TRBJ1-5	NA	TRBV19	CASSPQATQHF	TGTGCCAGTAGTCCCCAAGCAACCCAGCATTTT
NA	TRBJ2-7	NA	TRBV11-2	CASSLGQPTYEQYF	TGTGCCAGCAGCTTAGGACAGCCGACCTACGAGCAGTACTTC
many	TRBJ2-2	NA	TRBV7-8	CASSRTGELFF	TGTGCCAGCAGCCGCACCGGGGAGCTGTTTTTT
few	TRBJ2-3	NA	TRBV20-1	CSARVASTDTQYF	TGCAGTGCTAGGGTTGCGAGCACAGATACGCAGTATTTT
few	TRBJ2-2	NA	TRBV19	CASSIRGRGTGELFF	TGTGCCAGTAGTATACGGGGTCGGGGCACCGGGGAGCTGTTTTTT
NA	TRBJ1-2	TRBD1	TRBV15	CATSRGAGDRGPNNYGYTF	TGTGCCACCAGCAGAGGGGCAGGGGACAGGGGGCCCAACAACTATGGCTACACCTTC
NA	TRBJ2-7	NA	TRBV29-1	CSVEQGRFTGEQYF	TGCAGCGTTGAACAGGGGCGATTCACCGGGGAGCAGTACTTC
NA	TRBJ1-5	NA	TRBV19	CASSMVGGGEQPQHF	TGTGCCAGTAGTATGGTGGGGGGGGGCGAACAGCCCCAGCATTTT
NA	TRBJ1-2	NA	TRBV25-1	CASTQRGGGYGYTF	TGTGCCAGCACGCAACGTGGGGGGGGGTATGGCTACACCTTC
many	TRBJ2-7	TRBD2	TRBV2	CASILAGGLSYEQYF	TGTGCCAGCATACTAGCGGGAGGCCTCTCCTACGAGCAGTACTTC
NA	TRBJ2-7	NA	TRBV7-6	CASSVDLQDSYEQYF	TGTGCCAGCAGCGTTGACTTACAGGATTCCTACGAGCAGTACTTC
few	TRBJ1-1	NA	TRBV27	CASSFSPVGQAFF	TGTGCCAGCAGCTTTTCCCCCGTTGGGCAAGCTTTCTTT
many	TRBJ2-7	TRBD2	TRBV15	CATSRDGGRGYEQYF	TGTGCCACCAGCAGAGATGGAGGGAGGGGATACGAGCAGTACTTC
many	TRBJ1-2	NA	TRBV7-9	CASSSSGTGNYGYTF	TGTGCCAGCAGCTCCAGCGGGACGGGCAACTATGGCTACACCTTC
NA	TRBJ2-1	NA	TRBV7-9	CASSSLSNEQFF	TGTGCCAGCAGCTCGTTGAGCAATGAGCAGTTCTTC
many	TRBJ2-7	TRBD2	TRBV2	CASRPGLAGGEQYF	TGTGCCAGCAGGCCGGGACTAGCGGGGGGCGAGCAGTACTTC
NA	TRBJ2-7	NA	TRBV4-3	CASSQDARADSYEQYF	TGCGCCAGCAGCCAAGATGCGAGGGCAGACTCCTACGAGCAGTACTTC
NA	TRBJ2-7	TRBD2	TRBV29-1	CSVGREASGSGEQYF	TGCAGCGTTGGAAGGGAGGCTAGCGGGAGTGGCGAGCAGTACTTC
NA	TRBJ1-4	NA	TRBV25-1	CASSELSGRGNEKLFF	TGTGCCAGCAGTGAACTCAGCGGGAGGGGTAATGAAAAACTGTTTTTT
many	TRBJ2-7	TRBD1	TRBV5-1	CASSLGTGDNEQYF	TGCGCCAGCAGCCTCGGGACAGGGGACAACGAGCAGTACTTC
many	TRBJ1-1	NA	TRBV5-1	CASSRTATNTEAFF	TGCGCCAGCAGCAGGACAGCAACGAACACTGAAGCTTTCTTT
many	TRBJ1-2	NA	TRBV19	CASSIYSGYGYTF	TGTGCCAGTAGTATTTACAGCGGCTATGGCTACACCTTC
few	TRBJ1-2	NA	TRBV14	CASSEALLEFYGYTF	TGTGCCAGCAGTGAAGCGCTTCTAGAATTCTATGGCTACACCTTC
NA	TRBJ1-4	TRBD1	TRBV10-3	CASSRLPPGTGREKLFF	TGTGCCAGCAGCCGCCTCCCCCCGGGGACAGGGAGAGAAAAACTGTTTTTT
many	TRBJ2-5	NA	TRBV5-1	CASSDVETQYF	TGCGCCAGCAGCGACGTAGAGACCCAGTACTTC
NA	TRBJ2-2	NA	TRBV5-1	CATGREPTNTGELFF	TGCGCCACCGGCCGCGAGCCCACGAACACCGGGGAGCTGTTTTTT
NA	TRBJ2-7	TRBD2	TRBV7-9	CASSLGLAGGTTTRQYF	TGTGCCAGCAGCTTAGGACTAGCGGGAGGGACCACTACGAGGCAGTACTTC
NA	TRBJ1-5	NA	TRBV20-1	CSATPDPGVGSNQPQHF	TGCAGTGCTACACCCGACCCTGGCGTCGGTAGCAATCAGCCCCAGCATTTT
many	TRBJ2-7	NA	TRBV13	CASSFWTAPYEQYF	TGTGCCAGCAGCTTCTGGACAGCACCCTACGAGCAGTACTTC
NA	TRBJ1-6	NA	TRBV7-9	CASSLAGLSPLHF	TGTGCCAGTAGCTTAGCAGGGTTGTCACCCCTCCACTTT
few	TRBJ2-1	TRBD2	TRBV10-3	CAISESGGNEQFF	TGTGCCATCAGTGAGTCGGGGGGGAATGAGCAGTTCTTC
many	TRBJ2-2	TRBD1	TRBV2	CASATGGLSGELFF	TGTGCCAGTGCGACAGGGGGACTAAGCGGGGAGCTGTTTTTT
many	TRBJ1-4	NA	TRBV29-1	CSVAGEDEKLFF	TGCAGCGTCGCCGGGGAGGATGAAAAACTGTTTTTT
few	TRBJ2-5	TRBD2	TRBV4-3	CASSQDRAGGRETQYF	TGCGCCAGCAGCCAAGATAGGGCGGGGGGGAGAGAGACCCAGTACTTC
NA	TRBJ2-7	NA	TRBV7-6	CARSLEGASYEQYF	TGTGCCCGCAGCTTAGAGGGAGCAAGTTACGAGCAGTACTTC
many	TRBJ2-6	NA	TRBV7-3	CASSLTQGVGANVLTF	TGTGCCAGCAGCCTAACACAGGGAGTTGGGGCCAACGTCCTGACTTTC